Below are 27 T cell receptor beta chains sequenced from a single sample in a study of T cells in Graves' hyperthyroidism and ophthalmopathy (dated by TCRdb to the late 2010s). Library generation was performed with multiplex PCR. TCRdb names Illumina HiSeq 2000 as the instrument used. The TCR beta CDR3 regions were amplified from RNA transcripts. The first round of RT-PCR for the TCR CDR3 was performed with the HTBI primer set and the Qiagen OneStep RT-PCR kit. Clones were called with MiXCR by TCRdb after fastp trimmed the public reads at Q25, and only in-frame beta chains were retained. Rows merge per CDR3 protein into single entries with the most common DNA and genes. For this sample the table gives about 560,000 distinct CDR3 sequences, of which 15% to 20% were detected only once. Together, the top ten hold 15% to 20% of the sample. Sequenced sample: blood. The origin of the receptors is a young woman with Graves' hyperthyroidism.

This clonotype was seen a few times. The chain is built from TRBV13 and TRBJ2-7; D is uncertain. V lost 1 base and J 0 bases, leaving 7 bases between the germline ends. Germline assignment: CDR1 PRHDT and CDR2 FYEKMQ (reference sequence). The length of the CDR3 is 14 residues. Here the CDR3 reads CASSLARNSYEQYF. The CDR3 DNA reads TGTGCCAGCAGCTTAGCCAGGAACTCCTACGAGCAGTACTTC.

V usage is TRBV20-1 and J usage is TRBJ2-7, with 7 bases fitting TRBD2. V was pared by 3 bases and J by 3 bases, with 5 bases of the junction left unmatched. The CDR3 extends over 13 amino acids. Germline loops: CDR1 DFQATT, CDR2 SNEGSKA (reference sequence). Here the CDR3 DNA reads TGCAGTGCTAGCCGGCTAGCGGTCTACGAGCAGTACTTC. Residues: CSASRLAVYEQYF.

This clonotype was counted only a few times. DNA for the CDR3: TGCAGTGCTAGAGTAGCGGGAGGCGGCTACAATGAGCAGTTCTTC. Its translation is CSARVAGGGYNEQFF. The genes are TRBV20-1 and TRBJ2-1; 10 positions match TRBD2. This CDR3 is built from 15 residues. V trimming: 1 base; J trimming: 3 bases; junction bases outside the gene matches: 3. Germline values: CDR1 DFQATT, CDR2 SNEGSKA (reference sequence).

The rearrangement uses TRBV14 and TRBJ2-7; TRBD2 agrees at 12 bases. V trimming: 4 bases; J trimming: 2 bases; junction bases outside the gene matches: 6. The CDR3 has 16 amino acids. CDR1 SGHDN and CDR2 FVKESK come from the germline V gene. CDR3 loop: CASSPRLAGVPYEQYF. CDR3 nucleotide sequence: TGTGCCAGCAGCCCCCGACTAGCGGGAGTGCCCTACGAGCAGTACTTC.

This clonotype has only a few counts. This rearrangement joins TRBV20-1 to TRBJ2-7; 8 nucleotides match TRBD2. Germline assignment: CDR1 DFQATT and CDR2 SNEGSKA (reference sequence). This CDR3 has 14 residues. The DNA for the CDR3 is TGCGGAATACCGCGGGGGGCCATCTCCTACGAGCAGTACTTC. The encoded protein is CGIPRGAISYEQYF.

This chain links TRBV12-3 or TRBV12-4 with TRBJ2-7, with TRBD2 matching 10 bases. V lost 7 bases and J lost 2; bases outside the gene matches: 5. CDR3 length: 14 amino acids. CDR3 protein: CASTHSGGTYEQYF. DNA for the CDR3: TGTGCCAGCACACATAGCGGGGGGACCTACGAGCAGTACTTC.

About this clonotype itself: One end of the junction varies from germline; a read error may be responsible. The chain links TRBV18 to TRBJ1-1; tentatively, D is TRBD1 (6 bases). Germline loops: CDR1 KGHSH, CDR2 LQKENI. The CDR3 length is 14 residues. The CDR3 sequence is CASSFQARDTGAFF. The CDR3 coding sequence is TGTGCCAGCTCATTCCAAGCTAGGGACACTGGAGCTTTCTTT.

This clonotype came up many times. The gene calls are TRBV10-1 and TRBJ2-3; 9 nucleotides agree with TRBD2. Germline trimming cut 3 bases from V and 4 bases from J; bases unmatched to any gene: 5. CDR3 length equals 15 residues. Germline CDR1 and CDR2: WNHNN and SYGVQD (reference sequence). CDR3 sequence: CASSEFAGGSDTQYF. The CDR3 DNA sequence: TGCGCCAGCAGTGAATTTGCGGGAGGGTCAGATACGCAGTATTTT.

A few counts support this clonotype. The chain combines TRBV3-1 with TRBJ2-2, with a tentative D call TRBD2 (7 bases). Germline V lookup: CDR1 LGHDT, CDR2 YNNKEL (reference sequence). The CDR3 has 17 amino acids. V was shortened by 0 bases and J by 6 bases, with 17 bases between the two germline ends. The CDR3 nucleotides read TGTGCCAGCAGCCAAGACGGGGGGCCTAACTGGGCCGGGGAGCTGTTTTTT. Amino acids: CASSQDGGPNWAGELFF.

In this sample, this clonotype turned up many times. The chain employs TRBV12-3 or TRBV12-4 and TRBJ2-1, with D perhaps TRBD1 (6 bases). The length of the CDR3 is 15 residues. With 7 bases removed from V and 6 bases from J, the gap between germline ends came to 19 bases. CDR3 sequence (DNA): TGTGCCAGCACTGCCCAACAGGGATTTCTCAATGAGCAGTTCTTC. Amino acids: CASTAQQGFLNEQFF.

The chain is built from TRBV18 and TRBJ1-4; 7 positions match TRBD1. CDR3 length: 15 amino acids. Germline values: CDR1 KGHSH, CDR2 LQKENI. Trimming took 4 bases from V and 2 from J; bases not matched to a gene: 4. The CDR3 here is CASSQQGITNEKLFF. In nucleotides, the CDR3 is TGTGCCAGCTCACAACAGGGGATCACTAATGAAAAACTGTTTTTT.

V gene TRBV9 combines with J gene TRBJ1-2; unclear D gene. The ends were cut back, 0 bases at V and 3 bases at J, with 12 bases in the middle. Germline V CDR1 and CDR2: SGDLS, YYNGEE. This CDR3 spans 15 amino acids. CDR3 amino acids: CASSVDRASDYGYTF. CDR3 coding DNA: TGTGCCAGCAGCGTAGATCGGGCCTCGGACTATGGCTACACCTTC.

This clonotype was recorded at least ten times. CDR3 amino acids: CASSFGLNYEQYF. CDR3 in DNA: TGTGCCAGCAGTTTTGGTCTGAATTACGAGCAGTACTTC. The chain has TRBV12-3 or TRBV12-4 and TRBJ2-7; D remains unclear. V shed 3 bases and J shed 4 bases, with 10 bases lying between them. The CDR3 sequence is 13 residues long.

The chain combines TRBV27 with TRBJ1-1; TRBD1 agrees at 8 bases. The CDR3 consists of 16 residues. Losses at the gene ends were 6 bases for V and 2 bases for J; bases not matched to a gene: 11. Germline assignment: CDR1 MNHEY and CDR2 SMNVEV (reference sequence). CDR3 amino acids: CASSFRFTGGNTEAFF. The DNA of the CDR3 is TGTGCCAGCAGCTTTAGATTTACAGGGGGAAACACTGAAGCTTTCTTT.

Here the CDR3 reads CASSESRRGGITDTQYF. The CDR3 region has the DNA TGTGCCAGCAGTGAATCAAGGCGGGGGGGGATCACAGATACGCAGTATTTT. This sequence joins TRBV25-1 and TRBJ2-3; TRBD2 matches 9 bases. The J segment lost 2 bases and the V segment lost 1 base, leaving 7 bases of the junction unmatched. Germline V gene data show CDR1 as MGHDK and CDR2 as SYGVNS. This CDR3 is 17 amino acids long.

The chain joins TRBV4-1 to TRBJ2-1; TRBD2 agrees at 7 bases. J gave up 2 bases and V 2 bases, and 6 bases lay outside the gene matches. This CDR3 region has 16 residues. Looked up from germline, CDR1 is MGHRA and CDR2 is YSYEKL. The CDR3 loop reads CASSQTGLPAYNEQFF. The CDR3 DNA follows: TGCGCCAGCAGCCAAACGGGACTACCAGCCTACAATGAGCAGTTCTTC.

This clonotype has a count of ten or more. The J gene is TRBJ1-1, the V gene TRBV7-9; 10 positions agree with TRBD1. CDR3 size: 14 residues. From germline, CDR1 is SEHNR and CDR2 FQNEAQ (reference sequence). The V segment lost 1 base and the J segment 11 bases; nucleotides outside the gene matches: 7. The CDR3 nucleotides read TGTGCCAGCAGCTTAGATGGGACAGGGGCCGGGGCTTTCTTT. Protein sequence: CASSLDGTGAGAFF.

V usage is TRBV7-2 and J usage is TRBJ2-5; no firm D call. The CDR3 loop spans 15 amino acids. Trimming left V 1 base short and J 4 bases short, with 13 bases between. CDR1 is SGHTA and CDR2 is FQGNSA in the germline V gene. The CDR3 reads CASSLEVRVLETQYF. The CDR3 DNA follows: TGTGCCAGCAGCTTAGAGGTCCGGGTTCTAGAGACCCAGTACTTC. The variable domain in full, completed from reference TRBV7-2 and TRBJ2-5, reads GAGVSQSPSNKVTEKGKDVELRCDPISGHTALYWYRQSLGQGLEFLIYFQGNSAPDKSGLPSDRFSAERTGGSVSTLTIQRTQQEDSAVYLCASSLEVRVLETQYFGPGTRLLVL.

J is TRBJ2-3 and V is TRBV7-9; weak D call: TRBD2 (5 bases). Germline lookup yields CDR1 SEHNR and CDR2 FQNEAQ (reference sequence). This CDR3 is built from 16 residues. The germline V and J ends were trimmed by 1 base and 0 bases, with 11 bases remaining between them. CDR3 coding DNA: TGTGCCAGCAGCTTAGGACTAACGGGTAGCACAGATACGCAGTATTTT. It is translated as CASSLGLTGSTDTQYF.

This clonotype has more than one count but fewer than ten. The chain employs TRBV11-2 and TRBJ2-4; D possibly matches TRBD1 or TRBD2 (5 bases each). Germline loops: CDR1 SGHAT, CDR2 FQNNGV. Trimming took 5 bases from V and 4 from J, leaving 24 bases between them. This CDR3 is 18 amino acids long. CDR3 residues: CASSTARGALTKKNIQYF. The CDR3 nucleotides read TGTGCCAGCAGCACCGCAAGAGGGGCCCTTACCAAAAAAAACATTCAGTACTTC. Full variable domain (missing parts from reference TRBV11-2 and TRBJ2-4): EAGVAQSPRYKIIEKRQSVAFWCNPISGHATLYWYQQILGQGPKLLIQFQNNGVVDDSQLPKDRFSAERLKGVDSTLKIQPAKLEDSAVYLCASSTARGALTKKNIQYFGAGTRLSVL.

This clonotype was seen repeatedly, ten times or more. The rearrangement joins TRBV10-3 to TRBJ2-7; a weak D match, TRBD2 (5 bases). Trimming shortened V by 6 bases and J by 5 bases, and 17 bases separated the two germline ends. The CDR3 spans 14 residues. From germline, CDR1 is ENHRY and CDR2 SYGVKD. DNA for the CDR3: TGTGCCATCAGCAGTTCAGGAGGATACCACGAGCAGTACTTC. Translating it yields CAISSSGGYHEQYF.

This clonotype occurred a few times. This rearrangement joins TRBV5-1 to TRBJ1-6; 8 bases align to TRBD1. V dropped 0 bases and J dropped 10; count of bases not matched to a gene: 9. This CDR3 contains 16 residues. Germline CDR1 is SGHRS and CDR2 is YFSETQ. The CDR3 loop reads CASSLEPDRVGSPLHF. The CDR3 region has the DNA TGCGCCAGCAGCTTGGAACCGGACAGGGTGGGGTCACCCCTCCACTTT.

This clonotype was seen a few times. The chain carries TRBV4-3 and TRBJ2-2; TRBD1 matches 8 bases. The length of the CDR3 is 17 residues. The junction had 9 bases not matched to a gene; V was cut back by 1 base and J by 5 bases. Germline V gene data show CDR1 as LGHNA and CDR2 as YSLEER. Written as DNA, the CDR3 is TGCGCCAGCAGCCAAGCCTCTGCACAGGGGGAAACCGGGGAGCTGTTTTTT. Protein sequence: CASSQASAQGETGELFF.

This sequence joins TRBV5-1 and TRBJ2-2; D possibly corresponds to TRBD1 (6 bases). This CDR3 contains 14 residues. The germline V and J ends were trimmed by 2 bases and 6 bases, with 11 bases remaining between them. Per germline, CDR1 SGHRS and CDR2 YFSETQ. CDR3 region: CASSLQGMAGELFF. CDR3 sequence (DNA): TGCGCCAGCAGCTTACAGGGTATGGCCGGGGAGCTGTTTTTT.

Turning to this clonotype: One base away lies a much larger clone, so this may be a sequencing read error. The V gene is TRBV10-3, the J gene TRBJ1-1, with D tentatively TRBD1 (6 bases). The CDR3 is made up of 12 amino acids. The germline V gene encodes CDR1 ENHRY and CDR2 SYGVKD. V lost 6 bases to trimming and J lost 4 bases, with 9 bases between them. CDR3 DNA sequence: TGTGCCATCAGACAGGGTGGCACTGAAGCTTTCTTT. Translation gives CAIRQGGTEAFF.

Comments on this clonotype: A read error may be the cause here, since a much bigger clone is one base away. The gene calls are TRBV20-1 and TRBJ2-1, with TRBD2 as a possible D gene (5 bases). This CDR3 comprises 16 residues. Per the germline V gene, CDR1 is DFQATT and CDR2 is SNEGSKA (reference sequence). The CDR3 loop reads CSARPGMARLYSEQFF. CDR3 DNA sequence: TGCAGTGCTAGACCCGGGATGGCTAGGCTCTACAGTGAGCAGTTCTTC.

Concerning this clonotype: A read error is possible here, since a much larger clone lies one base away. V gene TRBV5-1 combines with J gene TRBJ2-7, with D tentatively TRBD2 (5 bases). Trimming cost V 0 bases and J 5 bases, with 21 bases left between them. CDR3 length: 17 residues. The germline CDR1 and CDR2 sequences are SGHRS and YFSETQ. CDR3 residues: CASSLALLANSNHEQYF. The CDR3 DNA is TGCGCCAGCAGCTTGGCCCTGTTAGCGAATTCGAACCACGAGCAGTACTTC.